This T cell receptor beta chain comes out of a study of shared clonotypes between healthy human individuals. The data were produced by immunoSEQ multiplex PCR, yet TCRdb's version contains in-frame clones alone and is incomplete. The sample lists 150,000 to 200,000 clones, roughly 91% occurring once. The CDR3 covers 16 residues. Germline loops: CDR1 MNHNS, CDR2 SASEGT. Losses at the gene ends were 0 bases for V and 1 base for J; bases not matched to a gene: 2. Overall study results and limits: The expectation was that sequencing depth would affect clonotype sharing among donors.

Comments on this clone: Its target is not known.

The receptor comes from a woman aged 25-40 years in good health. The specimen sequenced was naive CD4+ T cells sorted from blood. Subset in this sample: CD45RA+ positively selected. The chain carries TRBV6-1 and TRBJ2-7; 11 bases match TRBD1. The CDR3 spells CASSEAGTGGSYEQYF. The CDR3 DNA sequence: TGTGCCAGCAGTGAAGCCGGGACAGGGGGATCCTACGAGCAGTACTTC.